Below, 28 T cell receptor beta chains from the same sample are listed, as sequenced in a study of blood T cells in healthy people across ages. For the second PCR, which ran for roughly 7 to 11 cycles, a sample-barcoded 5' primer and a J-beta primer mix were used. From the 5' RACE reads, TCRdb called clonotypes with MiXCR, one entry per CDR3 protein. The sample records approximately 900,000 distinct CDR3 sequences, 48% being singletons. Sequencing was done on a sample of blood. Receptors were obtained from a man aged 25-45 years in good health.

The J gene is TRBJ1-4, the V gene TRBV7-2; unclear D gene. Germline CDR1 SGHTA, CDR2 FQGNSA. Trimming stripped 4 bases from V and 4 bases from J, with 4 bases between. The CDR3 is 12 residues long. CDR3 sequence reads: CASSWHNEKLFF. The CDR3 coding sequence is TGTGCCAGCAGCTGGCATAATGAAAAACTGTTTTTT.

This clonotype was found a few times. J is TRBJ2-2 and V is TRBV27; D is uncertain. Trimming stripped 5 bases from V and 1 base from J, with 8 bases between. Germline lookup yields CDR1 MNHEY and CDR2 SMNVEV (reference sequence). The CDR3 loop spans 14 amino acids. In DNA form, the CDR3 reads TGTGCCAGCAGTGTATACCGGAACACCGGGGAGCTGTTTTTT. Protein product: CASSVYRNTGELFF.

This chain connects TRBV4-1 to TRBJ1-6; D call uncertain. Germline CDR1 and CDR2: MGHRA and YSYEKL. This CDR3 contains 14 residues. V lost 4 bases and J lost 6, with 10 bases in between. The CDR3 loop reads CASSPGPRNSPLHF. CDR3 sequence (DNA): TGCGCCAGCAGCCCCGGACCCCGTAATTCACCCCTCCACTTT.

This clonotype was seen more than once but under ten times. The chain has TRBV20-1 and TRBJ2-3; D is unclear. The length of the CDR3 is 14 residues. Germline CDR1 is DFQATT and CDR2 is SNEGSKA (reference sequence). The V end lost 6 bases, the J end lost 0 bases, and 13 bases lay between the germline ends. CDR3 sequence (DNA): TGCAGTGCCGGTTGGCCCTCTAGCACAGATACGCAGTATTTT. Protein sequence: CSAGWPSSTDTQYF.

This chain links TRBV20-1 with TRBJ2-7; D uncertain. The V gene lost 1 base and the J gene lost 2 bases, with 12 bases spanning the gap. This CDR3 is built from 14 residues. Looked up from germline, CDR1 is DFQATT and CDR2 is SNEGSKA (reference sequence). The CDR3 here is CSARAHVAPYEQYF. The CDR3, as DNA: TGCAGTGCTAGAGCTCATGTGGCCCCCTACGAGCAGTACTTC.

The V and J genes are TRBV24-1 and TRBJ2-1; TRBD2 matches at 7 bases. Trimming cost V 4 bases and J 4 bases; bases outside gene matches: 18. The length of the CDR3 is 19 residues. Per the germline V gene, CDR1 is KGHDR and CDR2 is SFDVKD. The CDR3 DNA reads TGTGCCACCAGTGACCCCATTGGCGGACTAGGAGAGGGTTACAATGAGCAGTTCTTC. Translating it yields CATSDPIGGLGEGYNEQFF.

This clonotype was counted between two and nine times. The CDR3 reads CASSDMGMANNEQFF. The CDR3 DNA sequence: TGTGCCAGCAGTGATATGGGGATGGCGAACAATGAGCAGTTCTTC. This sequence joins TRBV2 and TRBJ2-1; D is ambiguous. CDR3 length: 15 amino acids. V was trimmed by 3 bases and J by 5 bases, leaving 14 bases between them. The V gene's germline CDR1 is SNHLY and CDR2 FYNNEI.

This chain uses TRBV12-3 or TRBV12-4 with TRBJ2-7; TRBD1 is a possible D gene (5 bases). Trimming shortened V by 6 bases and J by 9 bases, and 12 bases separated the two germline ends. There are 11 residues in the CDR3. CDR3 loop: CASSTLDRQYF. The CDR3 nucleotides read TGTGCCAGCAGCACCTTAGACAGGCAGTACTTC.

CDR3: CASSSVLTEDGYTF. The CDR3 region has the DNA TGCGCCAGCAGCTCCGTCCTTACTGAGGATGGCTACACCTTC. The chain is built from TRBV4-1 and TRBJ1-2; D ambiguous. Germline CDR1 MGHRA, CDR2 YSYEKL. V was trimmed by 5 bases and J by 6 bases, leaving 16 bases between them. The CDR3 has 14 amino acids.

This clonotype was observed at least ten times. The gene calls are TRBV11-3 and TRBJ1-2, with 9 bases that match TRBD1. The CDR3 is 13 amino acids. With V trimmed by 5 bases and J by 6 bases, 4 bases remained unmatched. CDR1 is SGHNT and CDR2 is YENEEA in the germline V gene. CDR3 DNA: TGTGCCAGCAGCCGGGACAGGGCCAATGGCTACACCTTC. Residues: CASSRDRANGYTF.

In regard to this clonotype: Sequence at one end of the junction differs from germline and may be a read error. J is TRBJ1-6 and V is TRBV28; 8 bases map to TRBD1. This CDR3 has 15 residues. Germline lookup yields CDR1 MDHEN and CDR2 SYDVKM. The CDR3 DNA reads TGTGCCAGCAGTCCCGCGGACAGGGATAATTCACCCCCCCACTTT. Protein: CASSPADRDNSPPHF.

This chain uses TRBV27 with TRBJ2-7; D gene uncertain. V was clipped by 3 bases and J by 0 bases, with 9 bases between them. The CDR3 extends over 14 amino acids. Germline CDR1 MNHEY, CDR2 SMNVEV (reference sequence). The DNA for the CDR3 is TGTGCCAGCAGTTTCTCTGGGCCCTCCTACGAGCAGTACTTC. Translated, it gives CASSFSGPSYEQYF.

The genes are TRBV10-3 and TRBJ2-4, with TRBD1 identical over 8 bases. The germline gives CDR1 ENHRY, CDR2 SYGVKD. The CDR3 spans 14 residues. The ends lost 6 bases at V and 3 bases at J; junction bases unmatched: 4. CDR3 in amino acids: CAISPGGDKNIQYF. CDR3 DNA sequence: TGTGCCATCAGCCCAGGGGGCGACAAAAACATTCAGTACTTC.

In its sample, this clonotype was seen a few times. V and J are TRBV29-1 and TRBJ2-7; D gene uncertain. The germline V gene has CDR1 SQVTM and CDR2 ANQGSEA. The germline V and J ends were trimmed by 4 bases and 3 bases, with 13 bases remaining between them. CDR3 length: 13 amino acids. The CDR3 protein is CSVVGEPNYEQYF. In DNA form, the CDR3 reads TGCAGCGTTGTCGGAGAACCAAACTACGAGCAGTACTTC.

The rearrangement uses TRBV4-3 and TRBJ1-2; D is unresolved. Trimming removed 1 base from V and 1 base from J, with 16 bases in between. This CDR3 spans 17 amino acids. Germline V gene lookup returns CDR1 LGHNA and CDR2 YSLEER. CDR3 nucleotides: TGCGCCAGCAGCCAAGGGCTGGCCTCTGCGGGTAACTATGGCTACACCTTC. It specifies CASSQGLASAGNYGYTF.

This clonotype turned up a few times. V gene TRBV7-2 combines with J gene TRBJ1-1; 8 bases line up with TRBD1. J lost 1 base, V lost 4 bases, and 5 bases had no gene match. CDR1 is SGHTA, CDR2 FQGNSA, per germline. CDR3 length: 15 amino acids. The CDR3 bases are TGTGCCAGCAGCTACCGACAGGGGTCGAACACTGAAGCTTTCTTT. Its translation: CASSYRQGSNTEAFF. Drawing the rest from reference TRBV7-2 and TRBJ1-1, the complete variable domain is GAGVSQSPSNKVTEKGKDVELRCDPISGHTALYWYRQSLGQGLEFLIYFQGNSAPDKSGLPSDRFSAERTGGSVSTLTIQRTQQEDSAVYLCASSYRQGSNTEAFFGQGTRLTVV.

The V call is TRBV28, the J call TRBJ1-1, with 9 bases fitting TRBD1. Unmatched junction bases numbered 9, after V lost 10 bases and J lost 6 bases. Germline V gene sequence: CDR1 MDHEN, CDR2 SYDVKM. The CDR3 has 13 residues. The CDR3 spells CATRQGVFPEAFF. The CDR3 DNA reads as TGTGCCACCCGACAGGGGGTATTCCCTGAAGCTTTCTTT.

This clonotype has just one count. The V call is TRBV4-3, the J call TRBJ2-5; D not resolved. The CDR3 is 14 residues long. The germline CDR1 and CDR2 sequences are LGHNA and YSLEER. V was trimmed by 1 base and J by 12 bases, leaving 18 bases between them. In nucleotides, the CDR3 is TGCGCCAGCAGCCAAGCTTCAGGCGCCTCAGCCAAGTACTTC. As protein: CASSQASGASAKYF.

In this sample, this clonotype turned up a few times. The chain combines TRBV5-1 with TRBJ1-6; 8 bases agree with TRBD1. Germline CDR1 reads SGHRS; CDR2 reads YFSETQ. After removal of 0 bases from V and 10 bases from J, the junction contained 6 bases not matched to a gene. This CDR3 has 15 amino acids. The CDR3 is CASSLADRGRSPLHF. CDR3 DNA sequence: TGCGCCAGCAGCTTGGCTGACAGGGGTCGGTCACCCCTCCACTTT.

V usage is TRBV4-2 and J usage is TRBJ2-2; 9 nucleotides align to TRBD1. CDR1 LGHNA and CDR2 YNFKEQ come from the germline V gene. Germline trimming cut 11 bases from V and 6 bases from J; bases unmatched to any gene: 7. The length of the CDR3 is 13 residues. The CDR3 nucleotides are TGTGCCGGCGGGGACAGGGTGTCCGGGGAGCTGTTTTTT. Translated, it gives CAGGDRVSGELFF.

With regard to this clonotype: One junction end does not reproduce the germline sequence, and a read error may be involved. The gene calls are TRBV20-1 and TRBJ1-6; D ambiguous. The CDR3 has 18 residues. Germline V gene sequence: CDR1 DFQATT, CDR2 SNEGSKA (reference sequence). Here the CDR3 DNA reads TGCAGTGCTAGAGACCCTCTTGAGGGCAGCTCCAATAATTCACCCCTCCACTTT. It translates to CSARDPLEGSSNNSPLHF.

V usage is TRBV3-1 and J usage is TRBJ2-5; weak D call: TRBD1 (6 bases). The V end lost 4 bases, the J end lost 4 bases, and 19 bases lay between the germline ends. The CDR3 is 16 amino acids. Germline CDR1 reads LGHDT; CDR2 reads YNNKEL (reference sequence). CDR3 region: CASSRLKGDRTETQYF. In DNA form, the CDR3 reads TGTGCCAGCAGCCGACTGAAGGGCGACAGGACAGAGACCCAGTACTTC.

The rearrangement links TRBV14 to TRBJ2-1, with D possibly being TRBD2 (5 bases). This CDR3 is 16 amino acids long. V dropped 3 bases and J dropped 4 bases, with 16 bases sitting between them. CDR1 and CDR2 from the germline V gene are SGHDN and FVKESK. Here the CDR3 reads CASSHDLGIPYNEQFF. The CDR3 nucleotides are TGTGCCAGCAGCCATGACCTCGGGATCCCATACAATGAGCAGTTCTTC.

The count of this clonotype is one. The V call is TRBV10-1, the J call TRBJ2-5, with D possibly matching TRBD1 (5 bases). V lost 2 bases to trimming and J lost 5 bases, with 9 bases between them. Germline CDR1 is WNHNN and CDR2 is SYGVQD (reference sequence). This CDR3 has 13 amino acids. As DNA, the CDR3 is TGCGCCAGCAGTGAGGAGTGGGGCGAGACCCAGTACTTC. Its protein product is CASSEEWGETQYF.

This sequence joins TRBV3-1 and TRBJ2-1; 7 nucleotides align to TRBD2. This CDR3 is built from 15 residues. The V segment lost 2 bases and the J segment 1 base; nucleotides outside the gene matches: 2. Germline lookup yields CDR1 LGHDT and CDR2 YNNKEL (reference sequence). The CDR3 is CASSQPGLSYNEQFF. The CDR3 DNA reads as TGTGCCAGCAGCCAACCGGGACTATCCTACAATGAGCAGTTCTTC.

This clonotype has just a few counts. The chain employs TRBV12-3 or TRBV12-4 and TRBJ2-4; 12 positions match TRBD2. This CDR3 is 19 amino acids long. The V and J ends lost 2 bases and 0 bases, in that order; junction bases with no gene match: 8. The CDR3 is CASSLLGLAGFLAKNIQYF. As DNA, the CDR3 is TGTGCCAGCAGTTTACTTGGACTAGCGGGGTTTTTAGCCAAAAACATTCAGTACTTC.

This clonotype has at least ten counts. The chain links TRBV4-1 to TRBJ2-6; a possible D gene is TRBD1 (6 bases). CDR3 length: 15 amino acids. Trimming removed 5 bases at V and 0 bases at J, with 8 bases between. Germline loops: CDR1 MGHRA, CDR2 YSYEKL. The CDR3 protein is CASSMGHSGANVLTF. The DNA for the CDR3 is TGCGCCAGCAGCATGGGACACTCTGGGGCCAACGTCCTGACTTTC.

This clonotype has a count of ten or more. The V and J genes are TRBV4-2 and TRBJ2-7, with a tentative D call TRBD2 (6 bases). Germline-derived CDR1 and CDR2 are LGHNA and YNFKEQ. The CDR3 runs 16 residues. Deletions cut 5 bases from V and 1 base from J, with 18 bases between. The CDR3 loop reads CASSARVADPSYEQYF. CDR3 coding DNA: TGTGCCAGCAGCGCCCGGGTAGCGGACCCTTCCTACGAGCAGTACTTC.